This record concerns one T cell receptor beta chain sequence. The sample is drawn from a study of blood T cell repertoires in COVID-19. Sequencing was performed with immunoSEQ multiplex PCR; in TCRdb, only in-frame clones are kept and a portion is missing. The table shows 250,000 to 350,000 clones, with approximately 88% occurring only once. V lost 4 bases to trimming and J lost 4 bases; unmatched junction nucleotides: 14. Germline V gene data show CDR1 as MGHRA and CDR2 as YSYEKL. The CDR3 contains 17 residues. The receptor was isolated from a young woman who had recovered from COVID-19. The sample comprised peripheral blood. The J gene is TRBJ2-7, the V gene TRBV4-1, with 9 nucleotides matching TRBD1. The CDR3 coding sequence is TGCGCCAGCAGCCCCCGGCTTTCCGGGACAGGGCAATACGAGCAGTACTTC. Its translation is CASSPRLSGTGQYEQYF.